This TCR beta chain was recovered during a study of T cells in Graves' hyperthyroidism and ophthalmopathy. General study results and limits: Model output signaled ophthalmopathy a median roughly six months ahead of onset. Among clonotypes expanded in thyroid above 0.001, most were also found in blood.

This clonotype came up many times. Its cognate antigen is unknown. Amplified TCR beta CDR3 regions derived from RNA transcripts. During a first-round RT-PCR of the TCR CDR3, the HTBI primer set was used. TCRdb reprocessed the multiplex PCR reads with MiXCR, giving one entry per CDR3 protein. The sample comprises about 160,000 distinct CDR3 sequences, 8% to 9.5% of which are singletons, and around 21% rests with the top ten. Germline V gene sequence: CDR1 LGHDT, CDR2 YNNKEL (reference sequence). The CDR3 has 16 residues. Trimming at V came to 4 bases and at J to 0 bases, leaving 5 bases not matched to a gene.

The chain recombines TRBV3-1 with TRBJ2-1, with TRBD2 identical over 8 bases. Sequences were obtained from blood. The TCR comes from a woman aged 18-35 years with Graves' hyperthyroidism that later progressed to Graves' ophthalmopathy. The CDR3 nucleotides read TGTGCCAGCAGCCGGGATAGCGGGATCTCCTACAATGAGCAGTTCTTC. Its protein product is CASSRDSGISYNEQFF.